This T cell receptor beta chain stems from a study of identical twins. MiXCR, run by TCRdb on the 5' RACE reads, gives a single entry per CDR3 protein. The repertoire holds 1.5 million to 2 million distinct CDR3 sequences, with 25% to 35% as singletons. In its sample, this clonotype was seen a few times. Germline values: CDR1 DFQATT, CDR2 SNEGSKA (reference sequence). V lost 0 bases and J 8 bases, leaving 5 bases between the germline ends. The CDR3 is made up of 12 amino acids. This clonotype originated in a newborn girl in good health. The chain has TRBV20-1 and TRBJ1-6; D is uncertain. The sequenced sample was cord blood. The chain's CDR3 is CSARDGDSPLHF. DNA of the CDR3: TGCAGTGCTAGAGATGGCGATTCACCCCTCCACTTT.